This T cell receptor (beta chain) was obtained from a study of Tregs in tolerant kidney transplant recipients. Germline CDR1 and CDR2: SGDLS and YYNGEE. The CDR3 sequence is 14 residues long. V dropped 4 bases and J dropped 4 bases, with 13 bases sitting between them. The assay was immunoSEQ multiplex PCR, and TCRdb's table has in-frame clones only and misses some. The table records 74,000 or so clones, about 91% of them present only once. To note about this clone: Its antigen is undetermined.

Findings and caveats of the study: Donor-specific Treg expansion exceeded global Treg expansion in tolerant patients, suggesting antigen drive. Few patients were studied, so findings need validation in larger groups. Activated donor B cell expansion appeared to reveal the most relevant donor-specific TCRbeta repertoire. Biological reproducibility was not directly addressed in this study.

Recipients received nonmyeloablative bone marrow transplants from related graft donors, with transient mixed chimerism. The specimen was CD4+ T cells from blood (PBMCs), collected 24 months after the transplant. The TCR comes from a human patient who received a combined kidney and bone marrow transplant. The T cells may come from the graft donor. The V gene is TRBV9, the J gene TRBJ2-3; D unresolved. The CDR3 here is CASSPSHIPDTQYF. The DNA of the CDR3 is TGTGCCAGCAGCCCCTCTCACATACCAGATACGCAGTATTTT.